These 11 T cell receptor beta chains came from one sample sequenced in a study of Ad26.COV2.S vaccination and SARS-CoV-2 variants. Treatment denoted: 15 to 20 received Ad26.COV2.S at low or high dose, single or two shots; roughly five received placebo; per-sample allocation not given. Vaccine and placebo recipients were sampled on day 63 after the first injection. Produced via immunoSEQ multiplex PCR; TCRdb's table is partial and in-frame only. The table includes 350,000 to 500,000 clones, 88% detected once. Sequenced here: peripheral blood, sampled in a trial of Ad26.COV2.S vaccine versus placebo. The receptors originated from a person aged 18 to 59 who received the Ad26.COV2.S COVID-19 vaccine or a placebo.

This clone was seen only once. V is TRBV7-7 and J is TRBJ2-7, with D tentatively TRBD2 (5 bases). This CDR3 comprises 15 residues. Trimming stripped 5 bases from V and 0 bases from J, with 14 bases between. The V gene's germline CDR1 is SSHAT and CDR2 FNYEAQ (reference sequence). The CDR3 here is CASSPSPGSSYEQYF. In DNA form, the CDR3 reads TGTGCCAGCAGCCCTTCGCCGGGAAGCTCCTACGAGCAGTACTTC.

The gene calls are TRBV15 and TRBJ2-7; perhaps TRBD1 as D (5 bases). The CDR3 runs 13 residues. Germline lookup yields CDR1 LNHNV and CDR2 YYDKDF (reference sequence). The germline V and J ends were trimmed by 3 bases and 5 bases, with 11 bases remaining between them. The CDR3 loop reads CATSRSGFNEQYF. The CDR3 region has the DNA TGTGCCACCAGCAGGTCAGGGTTCAACGAGCAGTACTTC.

The V and J genes are TRBV19 and TRBJ2-7; 7 bases are a match to TRBD1. CDR1 and CDR2 (germline): LNHDA, SQIVND (reference sequence). The CDR3 runs 14 residues. J lost 3 bases, V lost 10 bases, and 12 bases had no gene match. Here the CDR3 DNA reads TGTGCCATCAAGGACAGGCATCACGACTACGAGCAGTACTTC. Translating it yields CAIKDRHHDYEQYF.

CDR3 residues: CASSIAGVTEAFF. For the CDR3, the DNA is TGTGCCAGTAGTATAGCGGGCGTCACTGAAGCTTTCTTT. J is TRBJ1-1 and V is TRBV19; D unresolved. CDR1 is LNHDA and CDR2 is SQIVND in the germline V gene (reference sequence). The CDR3 sequence is 13 residues long. V was shortened by 1 base and J by 4 bases, with 7 bases between the two germline ends.

This clone has just a few counts. V usage is TRBV3-1 (or the pseudogene TRBV3-2) and J usage is TRBJ1-1; 7 positions match TRBD1. The CDR3 is 13 amino acids. V shed 4 bases and J 6 bases; nucleotides not matched to a gene: 5. Germline V gene lookup returns CDR1 LGHDT and CDR2 YNNKEL (reference sequence). The CDR3 nucleotides are TGTGCCAGCAGCCCGAAACAGGGGTCTGAAGCTTTCTTT. The encoded protein is CASSPKQGSEAFF.

The chain employs TRBV30 and TRBJ2-2, with a weak D call TRBD1 (6 bases). The CDR3 length is 12 residues. The V end lost 4 bases, the J end lost 3 bases, and 6 bases lay between the germline ends. From germline, CDR1 is GTSNPN and CDR2 SVGIG (reference sequence). The CDR3 loop reads CAWTGDTGELFF. The CDR3 nucleotides read TGTGCCTGGACAGGGGACACCGGGGAGCTGTTTTTT.

J is TRBJ2-2 and V is TRBV19, with 9 bases that match TRBD1. The CDR3 length is 16 residues. CDR1 is LNHDA, CDR2 SQIVND, per germline (reference sequence). The ends lost 3 bases at V and 6 bases at J; junction bases unmatched: 8. CDR3 region: CASSMGQGRVSGELFF. DNA for the CDR3: TGTGCCAGTAGTATGGGACAGGGAAGGGTCTCCGGGGAGCTGTTTTTT.

V and J are TRBV6-2 or TRBV6-3 and TRBJ2-7; a weak D match, TRBD2 (7 bases). The CDR3 consists of 13 residues. V was cut by 5 bases and J by 7 bases, with 15 bases left in between. Germline loops: CDR1 MNHEY, CDR2 SVGEGT. Here the CDR3 reads CASSRGAGREQYF. The DNA for the CDR3 is TGTGCCAGCAGTCGGGGGGCCGGTCGGGAGCAGTACTTC.

The chain carries TRBV6-4 and TRBJ2-2; D may be TRBD1 (6 bases). This CDR3 has 18 residues. The V gene's germline CDR1 is MRHNA and CDR2 SNTAGT. V lost 5 bases to trimming and J lost 0 bases, with 19 bases between them. DNA of the CDR3: TGTGCCAGCAGTCCCGCCTTTGCAGGGGACACGAACACCGGGGAGCTGTTTTTT. It is translated as CASSPAFAGDTNTGELFF.

The gene calls are TRBV30 and TRBJ1-3; D unresolved. The CDR3 extends over 16 amino acids. The V gene's germline CDR1 is GTSNPN and CDR2 SVGIG (reference sequence). Trimming pared 0 bases from V and 0 bases from J, leaving 12 bases between. CDR3 in amino acids: CAWSVWRGNSGNTIYF. CDR3 DNA: TGTGCCTGGAGTGTGTGGCGGGGAAACTCTGGAAACACCATATATTTT.

This rearrangement joins TRBV6-1 to TRBJ1-5; possibly TRBD1 for D (5 bases). Trimming pared 1 base from V and 7 bases from J, leaving 11 bases between. The CDR3 has 14 residues. Per germline, CDR1 MNHNS and CDR2 SASEGT. This CDR3 reads CASSEDGGWQPQHF. The CDR3 DNA follows: TGTGCCAGCAGTGAAGACGGGGGTTGGCAGCCCCAGCATTTT.